This TCR beta chain was captured by sequencing in a study of blood T cell repertoires in COVID-19. Generated by immunoSEQ multiplex PCR, the TCRdb table keeps only in-frame clones and is missing some. The data hold roughly 100,000 clones, with 80% to 90% observed a single time. This CDR3 region has 13 residues. Germline V lookup: CDR1 KGHSH, CDR2 LQKENI. V was pared by 3 bases and J by 3 bases, with 1 base of the junction left unmatched. This clonotype was sampled from a woman over 75 with active COVID-19. This chain joins TRBV18 and TRBJ1-2; 7 bases are shared with TRBD1. The sequencing sample was made of peripheral blood. For the CDR3, the DNA is TGTGCCAGCTCACCTGGGACAGACTATGGCTACACCTTC. Its translation: CASSPGTDYGYTF.